This record covers a single T cell receptor (beta chain). Its specificity is unknown. The source of the sample is a study of T cells after yellow fever vaccination. Study at large: Fractions with few cells were prepared using SMART-Seq v4 Ultra Low Input.

V lost 6 bases to trimming and J lost 6 bases, with 12 bases between them. Germline CDR1 LGHDT, CDR2 YNNKEL (reference sequence). This CDR3 region has 12 residues. MiXCR was run by TCRdb on the 5' RACE reads, yielding one entry per CDR3 protein. In the table there are 200,000 to 300,000 distinct CDR3 sequences, about 7.1% of which are singletons. The study's findings and limits: Few clonotypes appeared in both CD4 and CD8 compartments. Post-booster repertoires contained most primary-vaccination clones again (approximately 97% CD4, about 88% CD8).

V gene TRBV3-1 combines with J gene TRBJ2-7; tentatively, D is TRBD2 (5 bases). The starting material was CD4+ T cells sorted from PBMCs, obtained 15 days after the yellow fever booster vaccination. The sequence came from a man aged 25 to 40 who received the YFV17D yellow fever vaccine. The CDR3 DNA follows: TGTGCCAGCAGTCCCGAACTAGGCGAGCAGTACTTC. This encodes CASSPELGEQYF.